What follows are 32 T cell receptor beta chains derived from one specimen sequenced in a study of blood T cell repertoires in COVID-19 (dated by TCRdb to about 2020). The library came from the immunoSEQ multiplex PCR assay. Sourced from immuneACCESS, this table was stored by TCRdb with only in-frame sequences that have V and J called. A share of the clones is absent; for the studies checked, an unresolved V gene accounts for under half, and the remainder has no known explanation. Across this sample there are 35,000 to 50,000 clones, with 90% seen only once. Approximately 3% of the sample is in the top ten clones. Sequencing used peripheral blood. These receptors all stem from a man aged 50-60 years with active COVID-19.

The rearrangement uses TRBV6-5 and TRBJ1-2, with TRBD1 as a possible D gene (6 bases). The V end lost 0 bases, the J end lost 1 base, and 12 bases lay between the germline ends. This CDR3 region has 16 residues. CDR1 and CDR2 (germline): MNHEY, SVGAGI. The CDR3 spells CASSYSQQGRNYGYTF. As DNA, the CDR3 is TGTGCCAGCAGTTACTCGCAACAGGGACGTAACTATGGCTACACCTTC.

V gene TRBV5-1 combines with J gene TRBJ2-7; TRBD2 matches at 8 bases. V lost 0 bases, J lost 0 bases, and 2 bases stayed unmatched. Germline values: CDR1 SGHRS, CDR2 YFSETQ. The CDR3 sequence is 15 residues long. The chain's CDR3 is CASSLGGGSSYEQYF. The CDR3 DNA reads as TGCGCCAGCAGCTTGGGCGGGGGGAGCTCCTACGAGCAGTACTTC.

This clone appeared once. J is TRBJ1-5 and V is TRBV19, with a possible D match to TRBD1 (5 bases). Germline lookup yields CDR1 LNHDA and CDR2 SQIVND (reference sequence). CDR3 length: 15 residues. V gave up 7 bases and J gave up 5 bases, with 18 bases separating them. The CDR3 loop reads CASTDGGLGHQPQHF. The CDR3, as DNA: TGTGCCAGTACCGACGGGGGGTTAGGACATCAGCCCCAGCATTTT.

J is TRBJ1-2 and V is TRBV2; TRBD1 matches 10 bases. CDR1 and CDR2 (germline): SNHLY, FYNNEI. After removal of 6 bases from V and 7 bases from J, the junction contained 11 bases not matched to a gene. CDR3 length: 15 amino acids. The CDR3 nucleotides read TGTGCCAGCAGGCGGACAGGGGGGTTGTTTCGTGGCTACACCTTC. This encodes CASRRTGGLFRGYTF.

This clone was seen only once. V is TRBV28 and J is TRBJ1-2; TRBD1 might be the D (6 bases). The CDR3 covers 12 residues. The V gene's germline CDR1 is MDHEN and CDR2 SYDVKM. V lost 8 bases to trimming and J lost 8 bases, with 15 bases between them. CDR3 DNA: TGTGCCAGCTCCTGGGGGCGGGTCGGCTACACCTTC. It specifies CASSWGRVGYTF.

This clone was picked up a small number of times. The chain is built from TRBV4-3 and TRBJ1-1; no clear D. The germline V gene encodes CDR1 LGHNA and CDR2 YSLEER. This CDR3 contains 14 residues. Trimming took 0 bases from V and 7 from J, leaving 12 bases between them. The CDR3 reads CASSQDRDIGEAFF. DNA for the CDR3: TGCGCCAGCAGCCAAGATCGAGACATCGGTGAAGCTTTCTTT.

J is TRBJ1-3 and V is TRBV2, with TRBD1 identical over 8 bases. In germline, CDR1 is SNHLY, CDR2 FYNNEI. J was trimmed by 2 bases and V by 4 bases; bases with no gene match: 1. This CDR3 comprises 14 residues. CDR3 residues: CASSVTGAGNTIYF. CDR3 in DNA: TGTGCCAGCAGTGTGACAGGGGCTGGAAACACCATATATTTT.

The chain recombines TRBV28 with TRBJ1-4; D is undetermined. V lost 5 bases to trimming and J lost 8 bases, with 15 bases between them. The CDR3 runs to 14 residues. In germline, CDR1 is MDHEN, CDR2 SYDVKM. CDR3 residues: CASSHEGVGEKLFF. In nucleotides, the CDR3 is TGTGCCAGCAGTCATGAGGGAGTCGGCGAAAAACTGTTTTTT.

The chain combines TRBV29-1 with TRBJ1-1, with D perhaps TRBD1 (6 bases). Trimming removed 4 bases at V and 2 bases at J, with 14 bases between. Per the germline V gene, CDR1 is SQVTM and CDR2 is ANQGSEA. The CDR3 spans 14 residues. DNA for the CDR3: TGCAGCGTTGGAGATGGGGGCTACAACACTGAAGCTTTCTTT. Translated, it gives CSVGDGGYNTEAFF. Supplemented by reference TRBV29-1 and TRBJ1-1, the full variable domain reads SAVISQKPSRDICQRGTSLTIQCQVDSQVTMMFWYRQQPGQSLTLIATANQGSEATYESGFVIDKFPISRPNLTFSTLTVSNMSPEDSSIYLCSVGDGGYNTEAFFGQGTRLTVV.

The V and J genes are TRBV28 and TRBJ1-1; no clear D. The CDR3 covers 13 residues. Germline V CDR1 and CDR2: MDHEN, SYDVKM. V dropped 7 bases and J dropped 3 bases, with 12 bases sitting between them. The CDR3: CASTASGYTEAFF. The CDR3 nucleotides read TGTGCCAGCACTGCCTCGGGGTACACTGAAGCTTTCTTT.

The chain uses TRBV7-8 and TRBJ1-2; 7 bases match TRBD1. Trimming cost V 5 bases and J 3 bases; bases outside gene matches: 12. CDR3 size: 16 residues. Germline loops: CDR1 SGHVS, CDR2 FQNEAQ. CDR3 in amino acids: CASSPRQGGIDYGYTF. As DNA, the CDR3 is TGTGCCAGCAGCCCCAGACAGGGTGGTATCGACTATGGCTACACCTTC.

This chain uses TRBV19 with TRBJ2-2, with 10 bases that match TRBD1. V was pared by 5 bases and J by 6 bases, with 9 bases of the junction left unmatched. Germline V CDR1 and CDR2: LNHDA, SQIVND (reference sequence). This CDR3 spans 16 amino acids. DNA for the CDR3: TGTGCCAGTAGTCTTCCGGGACAGGGGTATTCCGGGGAGCTGTTTTTT. Protein sequence: CASSLPGQGYSGELFF.

The chain recombines TRBV6-5 with TRBJ2-1; TRBD1 agrees at 9 bases. The CDR3 length is 15 residues. The V gene's germline CDR1 is MNHEY and CDR2 SVGAGI. V lost 6 bases to trimming and J lost 6 bases; unmatched junction nucleotides: 9. The CDR3 nucleotides are TGTGCCAGCAGCCACTGGGGACAGGGTGGCAATGAGCAGTTCTTC. Translation gives CASSHWGQGGNEQFF.

The CDR3 bases are TGCGCCAGCCTCCGGGACAGGGCGGGAGATACGCAGTATTTT. Translating gives CASLRDRAGDTQYF. The chain couples TRBV5-1 to TRBJ2-3; TRBD1 aligns across 9 bases. This CDR3 has 14 amino acids. V was clipped by 7 bases and J by 5 bases; unmatched bases: 8. Germline V CDR1 and CDR2: SGHRS, YFSETQ.

V is TRBV6-5 and J is TRBJ1-2, with a weak D call TRBD1 (5 bases). This CDR3 region has 14 residues. Germline lookup yields CDR1 MNHEY and CDR2 SVGAGI. V was pared by 0 bases and J by 8 bases, with 13 bases between. CDR3 bases: TGTGCCAGCAGTTACTCGAGCAGGGATGGAGGCTACACCTTC. Its translation: CASSYSSRDGGYTF.

The V gene is TRBV6-6, the J gene TRBJ1-1; D unclear. This CDR3 is 13 amino acids long. V was shortened by 5 bases and J by 6 bases, with 13 bases between the two germline ends. In germline, CDR1 is MNHNY, CDR2 SVGAGI (reference sequence). CDR3 region: CASSIDSSAEAFF. The CDR3 region has the DNA TGTGCCAGCAGTATAGACTCATCGGCTGAAGCTTTCTTT.

The chain combines TRBV2 with TRBJ1-5, with TRBD1 matching over 11 bases. The CDR3 has 15 amino acids. Germline V CDR1 and CDR2: SNHLY, FYNNEI. Trimming took 4 bases from V and 8 from J; bases not matched to a gene: 7. The DNA for the CDR3 is TGTGCCAGCAGTGGGACAGGGGGCCCAGGGAAGCCCCAGCATTTT. Amino acids: CASSGTGGPGKPQHF.

The chain carries TRBV16 and TRBJ1-1; the D gene is possibly TRBD1 (5 bases). Germline V gives CDR1 KGHSY, CDR2 FQNENV. This CDR3 comprises 14 residues. V was trimmed by 4 bases and J by 6 bases, leaving 15 bases between them. DNA for the CDR3: TGTGCCAGCAGCCTACGGGGGTCGGGGGCTGAAGCTTTCTTT. It codes for CASSLRGSGAEAFF.

The V call is TRBV7-9, the J call TRBJ1-1, with 9 bases matching TRBD1. CDR1 is SEHNR and CDR2 is FQNEAQ in the germline V gene (reference sequence). The CDR3 covers 16 residues. V shed 5 bases and J 5 bases; nucleotides not matched to a gene: 12. The CDR3 sequence is CASSKYKGQGRTEAFF. The CDR3 DNA follows: TGTGCCAGCAGCAAATATAAAGGACAGGGGAGGACTGAAGCTTTCTTT.

This chain links TRBV25-1 with TRBJ1-1; 8 bases align to TRBD1. The germline gives CDR1 MGHDK, CDR2 SYGVNS. V gave up 6 bases and J gave up 2 bases; unmatched junction bases: 2. The CDR3 runs to 13 residues. CDR3 sequence: CASRGQGNTEAFF. The CDR3 DNA sequence: TGTGCCAGCAGAGGACAGGGTAACACTGAAGCTTTCTTT.

The rearrangement joins TRBV11-2 to TRBJ1-2, with D tentatively TRBD1 (5 bases). V was shortened by 8 bases and J by 7 bases, with 17 bases between the two germline ends. The CDR3 consists of 13 residues. Germline CDR1 reads SGHAT; CDR2 reads FQNNGV. CDR3 amino acids: CASGNQAGGGYTF. In DNA, the CDR3 is TGTGCCAGCGGAAACCAAGCCGGGGGTGGCTACACCTTC. Based on the CDR3 plus reference TRBV11-2 and TRBJ1-2, the full variable domain is EAGVAQSPRYKIIEKRQSVAFWCNPISGHATLYWYQQILGQGPKLLIQFQNNGVVDDSQLPKDRFSAERLKGVDSTLKIQPAKLEDSAVYLCASGNQAGGGYTFGSGTRLTVV.

V and J are TRBV19 and TRBJ1-4; TRBD1 matches 8 bases. CDR1 is LNHDA and CDR2 is SQIVND in the germline V gene (reference sequence). The CDR3 totals 16 residues. After removal of 7 bases from V and 1 base from J, the junction contained 8 bases not matched to a gene. The CDR3 loop reads CASTPPGTGTNEKLFF. CDR3 nucleotides: TGTGCCAGTACCCCCCCTGGGACAGGAACTAATGAAAAACTGTTTTTT.

This chain connects TRBV5-5 to TRBJ1-2, with TRBD1 matching 12 bases. Germline CDR1 is SGHKS and CDR2 is YYEKEE (reference sequence). The CDR3 is 15 residues long. The trim removed 1 base at V and 6 bases at J, leaving 4 bases unmatched. The CDR3 loop is CASSLSGQGADGYTF. The CDR3 DNA follows: TGTGCCAGCAGCTTGTCGGGACAGGGGGCGGATGGCTACACCTTC.

The rearrangement links TRBV15 to TRBJ1-4, with TRBD1 as a possible D gene (6 bases). Trimming cost V 3 bases and J 15 bases, with 20 bases left between them. The CDR3 extends over 14 amino acids. Germline V CDR1 and CDR2: LNHNV, YYDKDF (reference sequence). The CDR3: CATSSYRSGTLVFF. CDR3 bases: TGTGCCACCAGCAGCTACAGATCCGGGACACTTGTGTTTTTT.

The gene calls are TRBV7-3 and TRBJ2-3; D uncertain. Germline-derived CDR1 and CDR2 are SGHTA and FQGTGA. V lost 5 bases, J lost 4 bases, and 13 bases lay in between. This CDR3 is built from 14 residues. The CDR3 DNA sequence: TGTGCCAGCAGCCCTTCCGGGTCGGCAGATACGCAGTATTTT. This encodes CASSPSGSADTQYF.

Here the CDR3 DNA reads TGTGCCAGCAGCCAAGCTTCCCGGGGGACTTTAAATTCACCCCTCCACTTT. Encoded protein: CASSQASRGTLNSPLHF. The genes are TRBV3-1 (or the pseudogene TRBV3-2) and TRBJ1-6; D is perhaps TRBD1 (5 bases). Trimming stripped 1 base from V and 7 bases from J, with 17 bases between. CDR1 and CDR2 (germline): LGHDT, YNNKEL (reference sequence). The CDR3 sequence is 17 residues long.

The V and J genes are TRBV30 and TRBJ1-6; maybe TRBD1 (5 bases). The V gene lost 1 base and the J gene lost 6 bases, with 7 bases spanning the gap. CDR3 length: 13 residues. In germline, CDR1 is GTSNPN, CDR2 SVGIG (reference sequence). The DNA of the CDR3 is TGTGCCTGGAGTGGGGGCCGTAATTCACCCCTCCACTTT. Translated: CAWSGGRNSPLHF.

The CDR3 DNA sequence: TGTGCCAGCTCACCAGGACAGGGGGCCCACGGATCTGGAAACACCATATATTTT. As protein: CASSPGQGAHGSGNTIYF. The chain is built from TRBV18 and TRBJ1-3; 11 bases map to TRBD1. The V and J ends lost 2 bases and 1 base, in that order; junction bases with no gene match: 7. The germline V gene has CDR1 KGHSH and CDR2 LQKENI. The CDR3 has 18 amino acids.

The chain links TRBV4-1 to TRBJ1-3; 7 bases map to TRBD1. With V trimmed by 0 bases and J by 3 bases, 5 bases remained unmatched. The CDR3 consists of 16 residues. Germline CDR1 is MGHRA and CDR2 is YSYEKL. CDR3 amino acids: CASSQERGLSGNTIYF. The CDR3 coding sequence is TGCGCCAGCAGCCAAGAGAGGGGGCTTAGTGGAAACACCATATATTTT.

CDR3 region: CASSQPRTSHNEQFF. Here the CDR3 DNA reads TGTGCCAGCAGTCAACCTAGGACTAGTCACAATGAGCAGTTCTTC. The rearrangement links TRBV2 to TRBJ2-1; 7 bases agree with TRBD2. The CDR3 extends over 15 amino acids. With 5 bases clipped from V and 5 bases from J, the junction kept 9 bases outside the gene matches. Germline V gene lookup returns CDR1 SNHLY and CDR2 FYNNEI. The full variable domain, completed using reference TRBV2 and TRBJ2-1, is EPEVTQTPSHQVTQMGQEVILRCVPISNHLYFYWYRQILGQKVEFLVSFYNNEISEKSEIFDDQFSVERPDGSNFTLKIRSTKLEDSAMYFCASSQPRTSHNEQFFGPGTRLTVL.

The rearrangement joins TRBV21-1 to TRBJ2-7; whether TRBD1, the table's D call, matches the DNA was not checked. TRBV21-1 is a documented pseudogene. This CDR3 comprises 15 residues. CDR3 in DNA: TGTGCCAGCAGCAGGTCGGGGACAGGGAATTACGAGCAGTACTTC. This gives the protein CASSRSGTGNYEQYF.

The CDR3 DNA follows: TGTGCCATCAGTGGTACGGGCGGGGGGAACACCGGGGAGCTGTTTTTT. It is translated as CAISGTGGGNTGELFF. V usage is TRBV10-3 and J usage is TRBJ2-2, with TRBD2 matching 7 bases. In germline, CDR1 is ENHRY, CDR2 SYGVKD. The V gene end was trimmed by 4 bases and the J gene end by 1 base; junction bases not matched to a gene: 6. The CDR3 totals 16 residues.